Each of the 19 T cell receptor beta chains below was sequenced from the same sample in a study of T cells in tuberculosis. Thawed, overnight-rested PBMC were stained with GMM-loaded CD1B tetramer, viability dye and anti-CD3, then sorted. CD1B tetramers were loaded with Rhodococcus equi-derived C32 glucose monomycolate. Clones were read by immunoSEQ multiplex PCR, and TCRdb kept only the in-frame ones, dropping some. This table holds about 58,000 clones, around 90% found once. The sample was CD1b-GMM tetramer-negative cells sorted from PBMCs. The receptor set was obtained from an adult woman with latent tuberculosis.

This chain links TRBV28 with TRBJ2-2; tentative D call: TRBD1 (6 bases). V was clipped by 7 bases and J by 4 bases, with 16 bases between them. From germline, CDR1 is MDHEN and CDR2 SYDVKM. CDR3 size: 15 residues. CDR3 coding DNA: TGTGCCAGCAATCCCACAGGGATCGGCACCGGGGAGCTGTTTTTT. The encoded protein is CASNPTGIGTGELFF.

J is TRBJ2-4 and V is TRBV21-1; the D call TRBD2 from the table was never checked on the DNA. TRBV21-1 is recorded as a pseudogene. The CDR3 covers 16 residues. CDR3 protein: CASTAGGLSAKNIQYF. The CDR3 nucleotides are TGTGCCAGCACGGCGGGGGGCCTCTCGGCCAAAAACATTCAGTACTTC.

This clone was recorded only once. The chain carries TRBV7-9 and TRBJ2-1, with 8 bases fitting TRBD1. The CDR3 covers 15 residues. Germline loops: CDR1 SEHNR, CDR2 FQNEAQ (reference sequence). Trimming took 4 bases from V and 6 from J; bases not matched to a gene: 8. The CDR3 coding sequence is TGTGCCAGCAGCTCCGGACAGGGCGTGGCCAATGAGCAGTTCTTC. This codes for CASSSGQGVANEQFF.

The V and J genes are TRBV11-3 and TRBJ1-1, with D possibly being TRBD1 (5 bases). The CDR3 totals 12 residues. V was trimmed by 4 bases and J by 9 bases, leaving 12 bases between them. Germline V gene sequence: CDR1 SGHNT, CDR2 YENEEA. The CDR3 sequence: CASSWGDYQAFF. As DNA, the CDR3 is TGTGCCAGCAGCTGGGGGGACTATCAAGCTTTCTTT. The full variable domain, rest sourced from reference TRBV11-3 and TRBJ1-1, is EAGVVQSPRYKIIEKKQPVAFWCNPISGHNTLYWYLQNLGQGPELLIRYENEEAVDDSQLPKDRFSAERLKGVDSTLKIQPAELGDSAVYLCASSWGDYQAFFGQGTRLTVV.

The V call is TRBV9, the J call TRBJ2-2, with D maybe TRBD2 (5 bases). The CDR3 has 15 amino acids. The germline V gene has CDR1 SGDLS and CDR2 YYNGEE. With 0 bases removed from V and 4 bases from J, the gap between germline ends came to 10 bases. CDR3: CASSVASSVTGELFF. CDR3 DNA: TGTGCCAGCAGCGTAGCTAGCTCGGTCACCGGGGAGCTGTTTTTT.

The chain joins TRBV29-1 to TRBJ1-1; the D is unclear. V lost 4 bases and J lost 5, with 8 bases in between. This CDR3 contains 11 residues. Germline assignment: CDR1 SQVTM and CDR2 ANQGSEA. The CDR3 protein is CSVVIMTEAFF. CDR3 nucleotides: TGCAGCGTTGTAATTATGACTGAAGCTTTCTTT. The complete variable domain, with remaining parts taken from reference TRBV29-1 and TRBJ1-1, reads SAVISQKPSRDICQRGTSLTIQCQVDSQVTMMFWYRQQPGQSLTLIATANQGSEATYESGFVIDKFPISRPNLTFSTLTVSNMSPEDSSIYLCSVVIMTEAFFGQGTRLTVV.

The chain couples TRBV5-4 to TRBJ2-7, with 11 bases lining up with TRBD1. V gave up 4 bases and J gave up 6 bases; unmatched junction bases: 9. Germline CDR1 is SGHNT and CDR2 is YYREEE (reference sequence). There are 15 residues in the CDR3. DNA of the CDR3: TGTGCCAGCAGCAGAGCGGACAGGGGGCATTTCGAGCAGTACTTC. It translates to CASSRADRGHFEQYF.

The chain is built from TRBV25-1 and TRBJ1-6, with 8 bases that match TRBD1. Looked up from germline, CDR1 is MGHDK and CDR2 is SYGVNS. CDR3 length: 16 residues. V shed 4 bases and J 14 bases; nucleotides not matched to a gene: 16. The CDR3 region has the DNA TGTGCCAGCAGTGGGTCCCGGAGGACAGGGAGTTCGACCCTCCACTTT. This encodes CASSGSRRTGSSTLHF. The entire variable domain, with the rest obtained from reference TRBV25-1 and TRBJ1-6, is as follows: EADIYQTPRYLVIGTGKKITLECSQTMGHDKMYWYQQDPGMELHLIHYSYGVNSTEKGDLSSESTVSRIRTEHFPLTLESARPSHTSQYLCASSGSRRTGSSTLHFGNGTRLTVT.

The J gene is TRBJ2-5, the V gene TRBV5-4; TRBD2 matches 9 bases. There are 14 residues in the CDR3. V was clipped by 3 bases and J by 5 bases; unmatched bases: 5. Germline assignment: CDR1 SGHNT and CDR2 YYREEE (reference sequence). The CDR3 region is CASSSPAGGETQYF. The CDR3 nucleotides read TGTGCCAGCAGCTCCCCCGCGGGAGGGGAGACCCAGTACTTC.

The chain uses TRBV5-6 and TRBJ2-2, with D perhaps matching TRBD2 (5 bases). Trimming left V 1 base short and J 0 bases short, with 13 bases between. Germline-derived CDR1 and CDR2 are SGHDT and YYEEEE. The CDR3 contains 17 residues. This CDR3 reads CASSLWGEWANTGELFF. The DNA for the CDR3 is TGTGCCAGCAGCTTGTGGGGAGAATGGGCGAACACCGGGGAGCTGTTTTTT.

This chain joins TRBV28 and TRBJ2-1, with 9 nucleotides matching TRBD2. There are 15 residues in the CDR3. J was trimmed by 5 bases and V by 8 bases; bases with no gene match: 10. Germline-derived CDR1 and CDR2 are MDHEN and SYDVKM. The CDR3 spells CASGSGRSWNNEQFF. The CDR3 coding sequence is TGTGCCAGCGGCAGCGGGAGGTCGTGGAACAATGAGCAGTTCTTC.

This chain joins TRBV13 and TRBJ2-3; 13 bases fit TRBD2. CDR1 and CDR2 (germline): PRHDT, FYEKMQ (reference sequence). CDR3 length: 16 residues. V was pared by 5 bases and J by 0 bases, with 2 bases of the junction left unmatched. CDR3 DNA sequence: TGTGCCAGCAGCGCGGGACTAGCGGGAAGCACAGATACGCAGTATTTT. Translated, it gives CASSAGLAGSTDTQYF.

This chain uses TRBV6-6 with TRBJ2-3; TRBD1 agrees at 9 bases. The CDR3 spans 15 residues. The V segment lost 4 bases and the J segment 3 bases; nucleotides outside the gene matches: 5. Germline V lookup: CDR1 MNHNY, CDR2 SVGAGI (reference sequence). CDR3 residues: CASSLGQGGTDTQYF. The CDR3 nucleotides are TGTGCCAGCAGTTTGGGACAGGGTGGTACAGATACGCAGTATTTT.

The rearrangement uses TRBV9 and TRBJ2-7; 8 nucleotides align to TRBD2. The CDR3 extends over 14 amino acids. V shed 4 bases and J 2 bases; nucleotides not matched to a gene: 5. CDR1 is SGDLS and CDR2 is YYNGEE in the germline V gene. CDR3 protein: CASSPDGRAYEQYF. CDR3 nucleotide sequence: TGTGCCAGCAGCCCAGACGGGAGGGCCTACGAGCAGTACTTC.

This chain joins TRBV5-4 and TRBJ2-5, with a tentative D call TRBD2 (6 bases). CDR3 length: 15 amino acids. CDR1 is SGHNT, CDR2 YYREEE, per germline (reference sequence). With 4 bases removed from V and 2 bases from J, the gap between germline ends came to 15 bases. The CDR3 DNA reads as TGTGCCAGCAGCCACCGGGACTTGGGGCAAGAGACCCAGTACTTC. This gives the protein CASSHRDLGQETQYF. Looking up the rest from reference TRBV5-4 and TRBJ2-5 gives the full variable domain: ETGVTQSPTHLIKTRGQQVTLRCSSQSGHNTVSWYQQALGQGPQFIFQYYREEENGRGNFPPRFSGLQFPNYSSELNVNALELDDSALYLCASSHRDLGQETQYFGPGTRLLVL.

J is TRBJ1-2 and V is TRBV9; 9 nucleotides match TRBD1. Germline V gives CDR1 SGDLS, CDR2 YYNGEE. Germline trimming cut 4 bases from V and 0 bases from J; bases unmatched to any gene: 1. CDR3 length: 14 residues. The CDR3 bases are TGTGCCAGCAGCCGGGACAGGGCTAACTATGGCTACACCTTC. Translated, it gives CASSRDRANYGYTF.

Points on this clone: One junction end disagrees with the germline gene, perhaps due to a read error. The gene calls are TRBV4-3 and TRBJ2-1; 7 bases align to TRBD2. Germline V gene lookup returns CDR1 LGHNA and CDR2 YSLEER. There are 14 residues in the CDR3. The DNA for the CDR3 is TGCGCCAGCAGCCAAGGGCTAGCGGACAATGGGCAGTTCTTC. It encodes CASSQGLADNGQFF.

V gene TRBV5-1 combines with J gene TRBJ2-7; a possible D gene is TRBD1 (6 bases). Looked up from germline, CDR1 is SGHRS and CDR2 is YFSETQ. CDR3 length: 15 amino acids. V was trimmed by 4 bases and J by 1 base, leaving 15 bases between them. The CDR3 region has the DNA TGCGCCAGCAGCCCGGGACATTTAGGGTCCTACGAGCAGTACTTC. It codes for CASSPGHLGSYEQYF.

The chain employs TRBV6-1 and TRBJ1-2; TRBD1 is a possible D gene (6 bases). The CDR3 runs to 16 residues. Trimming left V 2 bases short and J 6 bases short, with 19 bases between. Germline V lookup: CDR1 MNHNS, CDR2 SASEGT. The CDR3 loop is CASSELPRAGVNGYTF. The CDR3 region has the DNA TGTGCCAGCAGTGAATTACCCCGGGCAGGGGTTAATGGCTACACCTTC.